There are a few counts of the clone carrying this T cell receptor beta chain. An end of the junction does not agree with germline; a read error may underlie this. This entry comes from a study of blood T cells in healthy people across ages. The CDR3 has 13 residues. Per germline, CDR1 MNHEY and CDR2 SVGEGT. Then a second PCR, running roughly 7 to 11 cycles, was carried out with a sample-barcoded 5' primer and a J-beta primer mix. A single record per CDR3 protein comes from TCRdb applying MiXCR to the 5' RACE reads. The table has approximately 580,000 distinct CDR3 sequences, under 30% seen once. This same sample was also part of a study on T cells of mothers and their children.

The sample consisted of blood. This clonotype was obtained from a boy aged 5-17 years in good health. The chain joins TRBV6-2 or TRBV6-3 to TRBJ1-5; D call uncertain. The CDR3 bases are TGTGCCACCTCGGGATTCGGCAATCGGCCCCAGCATTTT. It yields the protein CATSGFGNRPQHF.